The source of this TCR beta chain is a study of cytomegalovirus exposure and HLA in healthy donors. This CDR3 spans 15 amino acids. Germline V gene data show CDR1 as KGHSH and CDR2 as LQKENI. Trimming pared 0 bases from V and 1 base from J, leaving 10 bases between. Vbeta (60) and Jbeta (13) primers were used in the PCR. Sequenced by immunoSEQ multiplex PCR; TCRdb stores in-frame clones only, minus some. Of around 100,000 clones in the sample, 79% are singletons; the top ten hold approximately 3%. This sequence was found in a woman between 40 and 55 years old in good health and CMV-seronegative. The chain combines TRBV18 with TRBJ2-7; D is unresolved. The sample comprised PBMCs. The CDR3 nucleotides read TGTGCCAGCTCACCACCAGGTGACACTTCCTACGAGCAGTACTTC. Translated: CASSPPGDTSYEQYF. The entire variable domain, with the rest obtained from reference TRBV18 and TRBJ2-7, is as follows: NAGVMQNPRHLVRRRGQEARLRCSPMKGHSHVYWYRQLPEEGLKFMVYLQKENIIDESGMPKERFSAEFPKEGPSILRIQQVVRGDSAAYFCASSPPGDTSYEQYFGPGTRLTVT.